This TCR beta chain was recorded in a study of blood T cell repertoires in COVID-19. Study background: Samples came from the United States, Italy and Spain, spanning acute and convalescent COVID-19.

Original data processing: Using reference gene primer amplification, nucleated cell counts were estimated. The data were produced by immunoSEQ multiplex PCR, yet TCRdb's version contains in-frame clones alone and is incomplete. The V and J calls and clone size were taken over from that table, and D and trimming were inferred from the DNA. Of 190,000 or so clones listed, about 89% are singletons. V was shortened by 0 bases and J by 0 bases, with 9 bases between the two germline ends. This CDR3 spans 16 amino acids. The germline V gene has CDR1 LGHNA and CDR2 YNFKEQ. The sequence was collected from a man aged 35 to 55 with active or convalescent COVID-19. V gene TRBV4-2 combines with J gene TRBJ1-3, with D possibly TRBD1 on 6 matching bases. The sequenced sample consisted of peripheral blood. In DNA, the CDR3 is TGTGCCAGCAGCCAAGATGGGGGCGGCTCTGGAAACACCATATATTTT. It specifies CASSQDGGGSGNTIYF.